Included here is one TCR beta chain sequence, with context. Its cognate antigen has yet to be identified. Base qualities were left out, and no much larger clone turns up one base away. The donors belonged to the validation cohort of over a hundred subjects, which was separate from the 666-subject first cohort. The library came from the immunoSEQ multiplex PCR assay. As for how the authors treated the data: A statistical classification framework was built to diagnose cytomegalovirus status from the catalog of TCR beta chain sequences. The source is immuneACCESS, and TCRdb retained only in-frame sequences with V and J called. Part of the clones is not carried over; for the studies checked, unresolved V genes explain less than half of this, and the remainder is unexplained. The V and J calls and clone size are taken from that table; D and trimming were inferred from the DNA. The sample has some 130,000 clones on record, 88% of them singletons. The ten largest clones capture approximately 1.3% of the sample.

These data originate in a study of cytomegalovirus exposure and HLA in healthy donors (TCRdb year 2017). Some background on the complete study: The 666 repertoires of the first cohort and the 110 or so validation repertoires were produced on the same platform, according to a later analysis. The study aimed to test whether cataloging public T cell receptors could reveal signatures of past pathogen exposure. In addition to the first cohort of 666 subjects, a separate validation cohort of about 120 different subjects was used. High-throughput TCR immunosequencing, statistical association of individual TCRs with disease status, and machine learning were combined to predict cytomegalovirus infection status. General findings and caveats noted by the study authors: In both the original and validation cohorts, the classifier was reported to diagnose cytomegalovirus status with high specificity and sensitivity. Three of the identified cytomegalovirus-associated TCR beta chains were confirmed in vitro to be specific for cytomegalovirus antigens. It was suggested by the authors that the approach could potentially be generalized to other disease states and immunological phenotypes. All 120 or so repertoires were used to score co-occurrence in the validation cohort in a later analysis, because that analysis had no HLA typing for the cohort. While some public TCRs were present in many individuals, most TCR sequences turned up only very rarely across donors. The study gave a list of some 150 TCR beta chains associated with cytomegalovirus. Subsequent analysis determined that TCRs grouped into clusters in the first cohort also showed a tendency toward co-occurrence across the 120 validation repertoires, and 94% of cluster scores exceeded 0.

In the germline V gene, CDR1 corresponds to MNHNS and CDR2 to SASEGT. Between the V and J ends, shortened by 2 bases and 6 bases respectively, the junction contains 11 bases. The CDR3 covers 14 residues, taking in both the cysteine and the phenylalanine. Left in the record is the CDR3 DNA by itself, 42 bases read in frame from the first base. The sequence joins TRBV6-1 to TRBJ1-5, with no reliable assignment of the D segment. Sequencing was performed on PBMCs. This receptor was identified in a man in his thirties or forties in good health and CMV-seronegative. The CDR3 protein sequence reads: CASSEFGVAQPQHF. The sequenced DNA is TGTGCCAGCAGTGAATTCGGGGTCGCTCAGCCCCAGCATTTT.